This T cell receptor (beta chain) was profiled in a study of CD8+ T cells in alopecia areata. Losses at the gene ends were 3 bases for V and 3 bases for J; bases not matched to a gene: 2. This CDR3 has 14 amino acids. Germline CDR1 is SQVTM and CDR2 is ANQGSEA. As for treatment: oral pan-JAK inhibitor, 5-10 mg twice daily. Investigators isolated RNA and reverse transcribed it into cDNA to act as the sequencing template. The data were produced by immunoSEQ multiplex PCR, yet TCRdb's version contains in-frame clones alone and is incomplete. The sample shows some 150,000 clones, roughly nine tenths of them seen only once.

The chain links TRBV29-1 to TRBJ2-2; 9 bases match TRBD2. The TCR comes from a human donor with alopecia areata. This specimen consisted of CD8+ T cells sorted from blood, obtained at week 4, from a patient treated with tofacitinib. The CDR3 bases are TGCAGCGTTGACCCTAGCGGGGACACCGGGGAGCTGTTTTTT. As protein: CSVDPSGDTGELFF.